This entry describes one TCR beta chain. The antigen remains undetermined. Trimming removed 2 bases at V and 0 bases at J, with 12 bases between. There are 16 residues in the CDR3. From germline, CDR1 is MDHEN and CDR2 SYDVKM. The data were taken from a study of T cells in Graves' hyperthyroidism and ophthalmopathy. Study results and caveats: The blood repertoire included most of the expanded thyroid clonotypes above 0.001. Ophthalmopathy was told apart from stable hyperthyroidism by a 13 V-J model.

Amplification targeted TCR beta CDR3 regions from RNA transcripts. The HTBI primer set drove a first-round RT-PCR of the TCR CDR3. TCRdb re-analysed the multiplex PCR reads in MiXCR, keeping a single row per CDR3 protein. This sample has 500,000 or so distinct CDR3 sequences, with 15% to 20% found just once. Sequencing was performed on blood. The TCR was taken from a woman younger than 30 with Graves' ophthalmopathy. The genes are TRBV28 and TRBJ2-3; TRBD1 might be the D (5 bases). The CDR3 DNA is TGTGCCAGCAGTTTAGGGGCGGAGACTAGCACAGATACGCAGTATTTT. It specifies CASSLGAETSTDTQYF. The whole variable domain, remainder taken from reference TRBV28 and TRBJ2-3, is DVKVTQSSRYLVKRTGEKVFLECVQDMDHENMFWYRQDPGLGLRLIYFSYDVKMKEKGDIPEGYSVSREKKERFSLILESASTNQTSMYLCASSLGAETSTDTQYFGPGTRLTVL.